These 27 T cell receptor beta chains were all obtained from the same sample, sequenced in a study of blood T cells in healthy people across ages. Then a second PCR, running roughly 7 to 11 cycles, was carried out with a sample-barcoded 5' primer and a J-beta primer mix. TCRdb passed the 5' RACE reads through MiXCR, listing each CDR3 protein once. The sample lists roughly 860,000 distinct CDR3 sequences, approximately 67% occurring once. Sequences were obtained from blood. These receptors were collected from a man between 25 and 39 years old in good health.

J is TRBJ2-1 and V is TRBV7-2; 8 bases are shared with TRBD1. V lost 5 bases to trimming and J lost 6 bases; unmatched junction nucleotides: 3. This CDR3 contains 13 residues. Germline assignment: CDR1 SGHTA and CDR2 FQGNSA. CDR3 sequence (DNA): TGTGCCAGCAGCGACAGGGGCGGCAATGAGCAGTTCTTC. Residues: CASSDRGGNEQFF. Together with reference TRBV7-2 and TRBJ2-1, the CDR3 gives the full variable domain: GAGVSQSPSNKVTEKGKDVELRCDPISGHTALYWYRQSLGQGLEFLIYFQGNSAPDKSGLPSDRFSAERTGGSVSTLTIQRTQQEDSAVYLCASSDRGGNEQFFGPGTRLTVL.

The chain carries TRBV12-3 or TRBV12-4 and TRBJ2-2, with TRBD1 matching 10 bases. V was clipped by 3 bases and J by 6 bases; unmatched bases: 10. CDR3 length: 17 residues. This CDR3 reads CASSFSGTGDCPGELFF. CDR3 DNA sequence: TGTGCCAGCAGTTTTAGCGGGACAGGGGATTGTCCCGGGGAGCTGTTTTTT.

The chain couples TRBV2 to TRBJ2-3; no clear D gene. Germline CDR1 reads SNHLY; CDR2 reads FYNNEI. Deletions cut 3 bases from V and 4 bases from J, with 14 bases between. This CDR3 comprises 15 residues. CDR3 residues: CASSDQPGASDTQYF. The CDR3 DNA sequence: TGTGCCAGCAGTGACCAGCCCGGTGCTTCAGATACGCAGTATTTT.

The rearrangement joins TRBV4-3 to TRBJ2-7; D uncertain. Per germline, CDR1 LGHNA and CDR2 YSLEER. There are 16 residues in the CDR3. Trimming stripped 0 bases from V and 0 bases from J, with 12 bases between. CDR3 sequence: CASSQDVVPSSYEQYF. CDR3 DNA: TGCGCCAGCAGCCAAGATGTGGTTCCTAGCTCCTACGAGCAGTACTTC.

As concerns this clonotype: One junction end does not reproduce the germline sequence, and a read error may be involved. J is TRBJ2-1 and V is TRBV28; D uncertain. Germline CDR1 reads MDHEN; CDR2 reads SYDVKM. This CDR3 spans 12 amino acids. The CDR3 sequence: CASSLQVYEQFF. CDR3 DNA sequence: TGTGCCAGCAGTTTACAGGTCTATGAACAGTTCTTC.

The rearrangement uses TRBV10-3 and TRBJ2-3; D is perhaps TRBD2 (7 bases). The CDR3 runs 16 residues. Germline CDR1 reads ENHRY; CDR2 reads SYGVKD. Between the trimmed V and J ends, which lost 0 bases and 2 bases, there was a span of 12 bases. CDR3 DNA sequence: TGTGCCATCAGTGAGTCGGGGGGGGCACACACAGATACGCAGTATTTT. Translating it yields CAISESGGAHTDTQYF.

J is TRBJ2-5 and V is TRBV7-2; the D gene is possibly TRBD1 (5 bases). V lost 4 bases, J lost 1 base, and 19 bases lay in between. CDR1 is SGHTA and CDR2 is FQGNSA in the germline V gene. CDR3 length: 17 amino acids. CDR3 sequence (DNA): TGTGCCAGCAGCTCCCTCCCCCCACAGGCAGGCCAAGAGACCCAGTACTTC. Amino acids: CASSSLPPQAGQETQYF.

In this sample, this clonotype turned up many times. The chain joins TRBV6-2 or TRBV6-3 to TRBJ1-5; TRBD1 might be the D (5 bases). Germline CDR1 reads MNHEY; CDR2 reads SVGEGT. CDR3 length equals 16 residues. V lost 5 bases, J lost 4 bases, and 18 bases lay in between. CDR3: CASSPSTQGFNQPQHF. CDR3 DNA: TGTGCCAGCAGTCCCTCGACTCAGGGATTTAATCAGCCCCAGCATTTT.

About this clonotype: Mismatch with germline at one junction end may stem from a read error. The CDR3 here is CASSYSRTGGLNYSYTF. The CDR3 DNA reads as TGTGCCAGCAGTTACTCCAGGACAGGGGGTTTAAACTATAGCTACACCTTC. The rearrangement links TRBV6-5 to TRBJ1-2; 10 bases line up with TRBD1. Germline V gene lookup returns CDR1 MNHEY and CDR2 SVGAGI. CDR3 length equals 17 residues.

CDR3 sequence reads: CASSILAGGSTDTQYF. Written as DNA, the CDR3 is TGTGCCAGCAGCATACTAGCGGGGGGAAGCACAGATACGCAGTATTTT. The rearrangement joins TRBV7-8 to TRBJ2-3, with TRBD2 matching over 12 bases. The CDR3 length is 16 residues. The germline gives CDR1 SGHVS, CDR2 FQNEAQ. Germline trimming cut 5 bases from V and 0 bases from J; bases unmatched to any gene: 3.

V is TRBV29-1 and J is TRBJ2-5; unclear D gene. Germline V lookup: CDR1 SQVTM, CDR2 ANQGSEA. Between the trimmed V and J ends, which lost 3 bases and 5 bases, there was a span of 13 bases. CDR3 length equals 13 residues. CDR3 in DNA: TGCAGCGTTGACCTTCTCCTAGAGGAGACCCAGTACTTC. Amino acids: CSVDLLLEETQYF. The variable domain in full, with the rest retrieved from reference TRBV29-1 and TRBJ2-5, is SAVISQKPSRDICQRGTSLTIQCQVDSQVTMMFWYRQQPGQSLTLIATANQGSEATYESGFVIDKFPISRPNLTFSTLTVSNMSPEDSSIYLCSVDLLLEETQYFGPGTRLLVL.

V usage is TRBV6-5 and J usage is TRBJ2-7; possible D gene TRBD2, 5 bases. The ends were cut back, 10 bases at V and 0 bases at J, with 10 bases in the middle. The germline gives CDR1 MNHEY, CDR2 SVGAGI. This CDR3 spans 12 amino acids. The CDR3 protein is CATRTLSYEQYF. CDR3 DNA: TGTGCCACTCGGACTCTCTCCTACGAGCAGTACTTC.

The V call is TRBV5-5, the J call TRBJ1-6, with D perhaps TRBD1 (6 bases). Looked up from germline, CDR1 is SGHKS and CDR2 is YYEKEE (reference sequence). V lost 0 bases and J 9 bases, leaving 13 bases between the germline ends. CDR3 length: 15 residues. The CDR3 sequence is CASSLAGTPASPLHF. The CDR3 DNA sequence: TGTGCCAGCAGCTTGGCCGGGACACCGGCTTCACCCCTCCACTTT.

This CDR3 is CASSWQNSYEQYF. CDR3 in DNA: TGCGCCAGCAGCTGGCAGAACTCCTACGAGCAGTACTTC. The chain combines TRBV5-1 with TRBJ2-7; D unclear. Germline values: CDR1 SGHRS, CDR2 YFSETQ. The CDR3 consists of 13 residues. The V and J ends lost 3 bases and 0 bases respectively, with 7 bases between them.

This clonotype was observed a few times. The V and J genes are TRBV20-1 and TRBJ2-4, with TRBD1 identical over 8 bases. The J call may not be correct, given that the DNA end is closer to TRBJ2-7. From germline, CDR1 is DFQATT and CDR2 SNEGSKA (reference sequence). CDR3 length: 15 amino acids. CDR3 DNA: TGCAGTGCTCCGGCCCCCCCAGGGGGCTTGAACGAGCAGTACTTC. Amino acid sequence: CSAPAPPGGLNEQYF.

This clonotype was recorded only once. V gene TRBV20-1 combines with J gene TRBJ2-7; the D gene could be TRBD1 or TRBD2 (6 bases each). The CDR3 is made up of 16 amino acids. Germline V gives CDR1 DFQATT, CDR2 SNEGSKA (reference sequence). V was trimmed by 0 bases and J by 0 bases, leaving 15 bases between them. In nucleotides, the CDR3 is TGCAGTGCTAGAGATCTAGGCCGGGGGCCCTCCTACGAGCAGTACTTC. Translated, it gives CSARDLGRGPSYEQYF.

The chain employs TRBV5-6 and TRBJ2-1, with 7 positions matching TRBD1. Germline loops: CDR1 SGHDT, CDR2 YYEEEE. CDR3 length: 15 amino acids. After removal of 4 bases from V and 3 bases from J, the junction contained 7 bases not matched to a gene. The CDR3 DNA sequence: TGTGCCAGCAGCGCCATGACAGGGAACTACAATGAGCAGTTCTTC. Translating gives CASSAMTGNYNEQFF.

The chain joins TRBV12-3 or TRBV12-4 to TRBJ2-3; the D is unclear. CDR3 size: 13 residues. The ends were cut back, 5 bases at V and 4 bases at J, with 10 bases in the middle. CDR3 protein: CASSRQMPDTQYF. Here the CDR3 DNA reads TGTGCCAGCAGTCGTCAGATGCCAGATACGCAGTATTTT.

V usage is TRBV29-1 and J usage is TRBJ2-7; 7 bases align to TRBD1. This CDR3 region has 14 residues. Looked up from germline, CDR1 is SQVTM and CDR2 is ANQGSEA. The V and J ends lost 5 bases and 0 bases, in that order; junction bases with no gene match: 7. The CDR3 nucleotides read TGCAGCGTTAGGGACAGCTTTAACTCCTACGAGCAGTACTTC. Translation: CSVRDSFNSYEQYF.

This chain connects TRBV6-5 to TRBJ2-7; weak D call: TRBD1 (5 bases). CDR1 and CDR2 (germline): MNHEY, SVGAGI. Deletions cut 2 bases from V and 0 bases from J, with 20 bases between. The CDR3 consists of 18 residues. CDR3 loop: CASSYAQGLEDLSYEQYF. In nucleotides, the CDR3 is TGTGCCAGCAGTTACGCCCAGGGCCTAGAAGATCTCTCCTACGAGCAGTACTTC.

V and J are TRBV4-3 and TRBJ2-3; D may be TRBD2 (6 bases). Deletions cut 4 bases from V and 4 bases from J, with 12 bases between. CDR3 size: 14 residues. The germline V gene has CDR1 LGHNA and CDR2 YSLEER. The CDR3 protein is CASSRGPGADTQYF. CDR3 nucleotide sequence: TGCGCCAGCAGCCGCGGACCGGGGGCAGATACGCAGTATTTT.

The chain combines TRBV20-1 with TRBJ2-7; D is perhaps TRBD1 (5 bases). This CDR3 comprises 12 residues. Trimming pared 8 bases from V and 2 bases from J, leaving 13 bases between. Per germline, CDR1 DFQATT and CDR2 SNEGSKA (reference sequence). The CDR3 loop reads CSRGAGAYEQYF. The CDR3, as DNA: TGCAGTAGGGGCGCTGGGGCCTACGAGCAGTACTTC.

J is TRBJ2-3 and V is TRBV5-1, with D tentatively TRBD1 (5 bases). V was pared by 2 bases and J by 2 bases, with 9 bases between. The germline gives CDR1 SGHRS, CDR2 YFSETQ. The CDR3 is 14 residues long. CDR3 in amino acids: CASSLRQHTDTQYF. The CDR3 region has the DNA TGCGCCAGCAGCTTACGACAGCACACAGATACGCAGTATTTT.

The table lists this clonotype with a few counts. DNA for the CDR3: TGTGCCAGCAGCCGGGCTACGGGCTCCTACGAGCAGTACTTC. This translates into CASSRATGSYEQYF. This sequence joins TRBV4-2 and TRBJ2-7, with D uncertain. Trimming pared 4 bases from V and 0 bases from J, leaving 10 bases between. Germline V CDR1 and CDR2: LGHNA, YNFKEQ. This CDR3 comprises 14 residues.

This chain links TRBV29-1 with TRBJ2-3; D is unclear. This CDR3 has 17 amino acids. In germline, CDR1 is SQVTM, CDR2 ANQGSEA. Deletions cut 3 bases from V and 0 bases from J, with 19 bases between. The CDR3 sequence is CSVEALGILSSTDTQYF. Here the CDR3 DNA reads TGCAGCGTTGAGGCCCTGGGAATCCTAAGTAGCACAGATACGCAGTATTTT.

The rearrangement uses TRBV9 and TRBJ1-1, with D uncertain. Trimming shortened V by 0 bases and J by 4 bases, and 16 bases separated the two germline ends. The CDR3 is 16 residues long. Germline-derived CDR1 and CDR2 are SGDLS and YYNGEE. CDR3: CASSVVAGGVGTEAFF. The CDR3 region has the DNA TGTGCCAGCAGCGTAGTGGCAGGCGGGGTGGGCACTGAAGCTTTCTTT.

The CDR3 spells CAVKIGLGGFTDTQYF. CDR3 coding DNA: TGTGCCGTCAAGATCGGGTTGGGGGGCTTCACAGATACGCAGTATTTT. The chain uses TRBV6-1 and TRBJ2-3; D may correspond to TRBD1 or TRBD2 (6 bases each). The V and J ends lost 11 bases and 2 bases respectively, with 23 bases between them. The germline V gene encodes CDR1 MNHNS and CDR2 SASEGT. The CDR3 loop spans 16 amino acids.